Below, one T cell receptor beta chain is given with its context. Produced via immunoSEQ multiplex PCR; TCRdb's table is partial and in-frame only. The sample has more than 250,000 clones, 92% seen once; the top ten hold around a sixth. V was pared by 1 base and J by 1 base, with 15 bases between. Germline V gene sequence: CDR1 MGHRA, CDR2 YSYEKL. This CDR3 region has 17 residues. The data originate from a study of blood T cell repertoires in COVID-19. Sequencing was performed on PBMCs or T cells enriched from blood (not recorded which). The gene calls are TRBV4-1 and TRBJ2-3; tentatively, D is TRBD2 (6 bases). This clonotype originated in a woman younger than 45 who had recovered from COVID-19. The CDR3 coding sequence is TGCGCCAGCAGCCAAGTGGACCCTTGGGGGGGCACAGATACGCAGTATTTT. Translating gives CASSQVDPWGGTDTQYF.